This TCR beta chain originates from a study of T cell repertoires in cytomegalovirus infection (dated by TCRdb to the late 2010s). Background on the whole study: The HLA type of each donor mattered for the analysis, because public TCR beta signatures pointed to carriage of CMV infection along with the matching HLA type.

This clonotype occurred a few times. No cognate antigen has been identified for it. Nothing much larger sits one base from this clone, and base qualities are not available. This sample was sequenced with an Illumina HiSeq 1500. TCRdb reran the public reads through fastp at Q25 and MiXCR, keeping productive beta chains. Every distinct CDR3 protein forms one entry, paired with its most common genes and DNA. The sample table lists a few hundred thousand distinct CDR3 sequences, about an eighth of them with a count of one. The biggest ten clones account for around 8.1% of the sample. Study-wide conclusions, independent of this receptor: The ex vivo response was dominated by HLA-C-restricted CMV-specific TCR beta clonotypes, and the single most frequent clonotype in two of eight donors was supplied by these HLA-C-restricted clonotypes. Cumulative frequency of public TCR beta family members discriminated carriers of CMV infection plus the relevant HLA type in this cohort and an independent approximately 360-donor cohort.

The TCR sequence derives from a human donor in good health (CMV status not recorded). Some clones in this sample may be carry-over from other donors' samples. The specimen sequenced was PBMCs.

The DNA sequence follows: TGCAGTGCTAGAGTTTTAGGTTACACTGAAGCTTTCTTT. Protein translation: CSARVLGYTEAFF. Recombination joined TRBV20-1 with TRBJ1-1; the D gene cannot be resolved reliably. V drops 1 base and J drops 3 bases, leaving 9 bases in between. The germline V gene (reference sequence) gives CDR1 as DFQATT and CDR2 as SNEGSKA. Taken from cysteine to phenylalanine, the CDR3 has 13 residues. Of all the DNA, just the CDR3 is kept, 39 bases in frame from base 1.